Described below is a single TCR beta chain sequence and its context. The antigen this receptor binds is unknown. No clone much larger than this one lies a single base away; base qualities are absent. The immunoSEQ hsTCRB v3.0 assay was used at survey level resolution to sequence the TRB variable region. A depth of 40,000-50,000 T-cell genomes per sample was targeted for TRB sequencing. Pooled TRB libraries were sequenced on an Illumina MiSeq with a v3 150-cycle kit. The authors' analysis ran thus. Repertoire analysis was performed in R inside a reproducible Nextflow workflow that covered QC, data transformation and analysis. LymphoSeq2, an R package for exploring AIRR-Seq data, was used to implement the custom analyses. A handful of samples that produced fewer than 5000 total TRB sequences were removed, so 150 to 200 HIV repertoires were analyzed. Of the approximately 190 retained HIV repertoires, approximately 57 were collected before and 120 to 130 after ART initiation. Each repertoire was downsampled to 5000 TRB nucleotide sequences, and summary statistics were averaged across 100 downsampling iterations. Only TRB sequences with CDR3 regions of at least seven amino acids were retained for analysis. Two measures captured diversity: a Shannon entropy-derived clonality score and the Gini coefficient. In the repertoire networks, any two of the top 5000 CDR3 amino acid sequences were linked whenever the two sequences differed by an edit distance of one. For TRB CDR3 amino acid sequences, antigen specificity groups and MHC restriction were predicted with GLIPH2. Known CMV, EBV, HIV or tissue antigen associations were flagged by matching CDR3 amino acid sequences against VDJdb and McPAS-TCR. Pre-ART, post-ART and control groups were compared with Wilcoxon signed-rank tests and Holm-Bonferroni correction. The table was pulled from immuneACCESS by TCRdb, which kept in-frame rearrangements only. Such tables lose some clones; where checked, under half of the loss comes from unresolved V genes, and the rest has no known cause. V and J calls and clone size are given by that table; D and trimming were obtained from the DNA. This sample gives roughly 30,000 clones in total; over 80% of them show up just once. Jointly, the top ten make up approximately 8.3% of the sample.

Participants were included only if at least one PBMC sample before ART initiation and at least two post-ART samples were available. Treatment was received in the United States of America by all participants with HIV. Cryopreserved samples of about 0.95-10 million PBMC were thawed and washed before DNA extraction. At the time of the earliest PBMC sample, participants with HIV were aged between roughly 20 and 54 years. Each participant contributed PBMC samples from 1-4 timepoints before ART initiation and 2-8 timepoints after ART initiation, with a median of 7 samples. Serial HIV viral load, CD4+ T-cell count, ART history and demographic data were obtained for every participant. Genomic DNA was extracted from unsorted PBMC with a Qiagen kit on a QIAcube, processed in batches of 12 samples. These data come from a study of long-term antiretroviral therapy in people with HIV (dated by TCRdb to about 2022). As for the study more broadly: The earliest samples were collected about a decade before the 2015 WHO recommendation for immediate ART, when ART was typically delayed until CD4 counts fell. Eleven of the 30 participants with HIV were female. Whether ART initiation and durable HIV suppression were associated with changes in peripheral blood TRB repertoire composition and diversity was tested in a retrospective serial study. A total of about 180 cryopreserved PBMC samples were contributed to the cohort by 30 adults with confirmed HIV infection, with samples collected serially over a mean of about 6 years (range 1-12). Test extractions of a monoclonal T-cell line alongside some 35 polyclonal samples showed no cross-contamination during QIAcube processing.

What the study reported, not specific to this receptor: Samples dated from 2004 to 2017, and the ART regimens used may be less effective than current ones. Owing to limited PBMC availability, only the TCR beta chain was sequenced, without alpha chain pairing. Unsorted PBMC were profiled instead of sorted CD4+ and CD8+ T cells because pre-ART samples had limited cell numbers. Narrower CDR3 length ranges were observed in HIV repertoires than in controls, and an antigen-experienced repertoire with only a slight naive shift after ART was suggested by the network structure. The repertoire was dominated across all time points by expanded TRB clones identified before ART initiation, although this dominance was seen to fluctuate and to decrease in many PLHIV after ART. Starting ART was linked to a significant rise in TRB diversity, yet even with long-term ART the diversity remained significantly lower than in transplant donor controls. No data were available on ART adherence, viral resistance or therapy changes, limiting inferences about post-ART repertoire changes.

The sequence came from a man between 45 and 60 years old with HIV. The source material was unsorted PBMCs, sampled 3.2 years before starting antiretroviral therapy.

The DNA sequence reads TGTGCCAGCCAGCGGGAGGGAATCGGAGATACGCAGTATTTT. Translation gives CASQREGIGDTQYF. Rearrangement joined TRBV2 to TRBJ2-3, and 10 junction bases match TRBD2. The CDR3 runs 14 residues from the cysteine to the phenylalanine. The kept DNA is CDR3 alone, 42 bases in frame from the first base. The germline V gene yields SNHLY for CDR1 and FYNNEI for CDR2. V trim: 8 bases; J trim: 5 bases; unmatched bases: 7.